The present T cell receptor beta chain was sequenced within a study of response to subunit inactivated influenza vaccine. Study-wide results and caveats: With each seasonal influenza vaccination, the authors suggested, few new T cells are recruited.

This clonotype was recorded a few times. Its antigen is not identified. The CDR3 has 17 amino acids. V lost 2 bases, J lost 7 bases, and 8 bases stayed unmatched. Per the germline V gene, CDR1 is MNHEY and CDR2 is SVGAGI. TCRdb re-analysed the RT-PCR reads in MiXCR, keeping a single row per CDR3 protein. Among about 650,000 distinct CDR3 sequences, about 15% were seen once, and the ten largest hold 9.5% to 13%. This sequence joins TRBV6-5 and TRBJ2-2; 12 nucleotides line up with TRBD2. The receptor comes from a man over 45 who received an inactivated influenza vaccine. Material: PBMCs from blood, obtained roughly 12 days after vaccination. The CDR3 DNA follows: TGTGCCAGCAGTTACACGCTAGCGGGGGGGCCTGGCGGGGAGCTGTTTTTT. Translating gives CASSYTLAGGPGGELFF.